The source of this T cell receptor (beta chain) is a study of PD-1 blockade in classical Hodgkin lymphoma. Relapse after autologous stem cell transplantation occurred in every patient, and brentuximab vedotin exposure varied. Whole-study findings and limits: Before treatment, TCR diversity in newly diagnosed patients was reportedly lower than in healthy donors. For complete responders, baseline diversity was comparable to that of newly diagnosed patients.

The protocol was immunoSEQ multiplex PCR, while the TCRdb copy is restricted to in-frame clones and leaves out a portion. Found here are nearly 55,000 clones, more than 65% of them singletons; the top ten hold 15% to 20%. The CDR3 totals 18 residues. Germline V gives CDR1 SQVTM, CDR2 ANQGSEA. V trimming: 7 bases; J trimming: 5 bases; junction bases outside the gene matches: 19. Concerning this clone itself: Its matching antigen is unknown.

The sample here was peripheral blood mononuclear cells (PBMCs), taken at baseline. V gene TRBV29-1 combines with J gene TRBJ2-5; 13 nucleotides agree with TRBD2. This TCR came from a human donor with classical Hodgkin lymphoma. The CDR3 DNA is TGCAGCGACCGGCCCCGGACTAGCGGGAGCCTAGTTGCCGAGACCCAGTACTTC. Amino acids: CSDRPRTSGSLVAETQYF. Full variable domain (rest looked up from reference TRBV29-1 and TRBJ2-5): SAVISQKPSRDICQRGTSLTIQCQVDSQVTMMFWYRQQPGQSLTLIATANQGSEATYESGFVIDKFPISRPNLTFSTLTVSNMSPEDSSIYLCSDRPRTSGSLVAETQYFGPGTRLLVL.